Sequencing of this T cell receptor beta chain was carried out in a study of shared clonotypes between healthy human individuals. Cells designated naive CD8 were CD45RO-negative and were positively selected for CCR7, with terminally differentiated effector memory CD45RA+ cells excluded. Study-wide results and limits: Around 5% of naive CD4 clonotypes were common to four donors.

A remark on this clone: The target antigen is unknown.

Genomic DNA of each subset was evenly split across several immunoSEQ plates. Sorted-subset replicate PCRs used roughly 210 ng of genomic DNA. This amount corresponded to about 30,000 T cell genomes. How the authors handled the data: Without quality scores, immunoSEQ junctional reads could not be filtered like full-length reads. Here immunoSEQ multiplex PCR was the method, and the copy in TCRdb shows in-frame clones only, minus some. That table supplies the V and J calls and clone size; D and trimming were determined from the DNA. The sample holds about 820,000 clones, more than 85% seen once. The sequence was collected from a man younger than 40 in good health. The sample consisted of naive CD8+ T cells sorted from blood.

The CDR3 DNA reads TGTGCCAGCAGCCCCTCTCTCGGGCAGAATCAGCCCCAGCATTTT. Amino acids: CASSPSLGQNQPQHF. The rearrangement links TRBV7-6 to TRBJ1-5; D unclear. Germline V gene data show CDR1 as SGHVS and CDR2 as FNYEAQ. This CDR3 has 15 amino acids. The V and J ends lost 5 bases and 4 bases respectively, with 15 bases between them.